The clone carrying this T cell receptor (beta chain) was observed a handful of times. Antigen unknown. Using unique molecular identifiers, the investigators prepared the TCRbeta library. TCRdb processed the PCR reads anew with MiXCR; each CDR3 protein has one entry. The table includes 700,000 or so distinct CDR3 sequences, around 13% detected once. This sample was included in a study of T-cell reconstitution after alpha-beta-depleted transplantation in children. Study results and limitations: T-cell counts and diversity at one year following transplant were attributed mainly to newly produced T cells. From surviving recipient T cells and thymic progenitors came the high day-60 TCRbeta diversity observed in some patients.

This CDR3 is built from 14 residues. Germline loops: CDR1 DFQATT, CDR2 SNEGSKA (reference sequence). The trim removed 0 bases at V and 5 bases at J, leaving 5 bases unmatched. This chain links TRBV20-1 with TRBJ2-5; 8 bases fit TRBD1. This material consisted of PBMCs, taken before TCRalphabeta/CD19-depleted stem cell transplant. This clonotype was obtained from a girl aged 2 to 10 with congenital amegakaryocytic thrombocytopenia, due to receive a stem cell transplant. CDR3 nucleotides: TGCAGTGCTAGAGAGGACAGGGCAGGGGAGACCCAGTACTTC. Its protein is CSAREDRAGETQYF.